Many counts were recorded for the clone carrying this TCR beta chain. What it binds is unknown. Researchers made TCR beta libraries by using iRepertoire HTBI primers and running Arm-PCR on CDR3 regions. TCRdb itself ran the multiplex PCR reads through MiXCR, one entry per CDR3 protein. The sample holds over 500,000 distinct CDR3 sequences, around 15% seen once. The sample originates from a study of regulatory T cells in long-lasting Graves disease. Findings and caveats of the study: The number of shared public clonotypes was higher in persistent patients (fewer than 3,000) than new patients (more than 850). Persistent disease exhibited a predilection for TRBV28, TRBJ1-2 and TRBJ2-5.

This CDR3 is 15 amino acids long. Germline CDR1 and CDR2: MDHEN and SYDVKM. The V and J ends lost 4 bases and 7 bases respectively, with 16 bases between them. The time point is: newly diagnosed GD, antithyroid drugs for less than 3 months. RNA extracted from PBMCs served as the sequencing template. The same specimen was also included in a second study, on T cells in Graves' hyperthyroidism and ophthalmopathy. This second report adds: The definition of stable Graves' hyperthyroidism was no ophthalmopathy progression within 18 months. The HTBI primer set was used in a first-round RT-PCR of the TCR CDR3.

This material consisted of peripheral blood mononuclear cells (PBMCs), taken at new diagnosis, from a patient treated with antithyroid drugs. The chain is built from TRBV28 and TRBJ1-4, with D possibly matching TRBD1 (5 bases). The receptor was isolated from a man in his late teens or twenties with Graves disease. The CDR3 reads CASSSQRDWSEKLFF. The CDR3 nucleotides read TGTGCCAGCAGTTCTCAGAGGGACTGGAGTGAAAAACTGTTTTTT.